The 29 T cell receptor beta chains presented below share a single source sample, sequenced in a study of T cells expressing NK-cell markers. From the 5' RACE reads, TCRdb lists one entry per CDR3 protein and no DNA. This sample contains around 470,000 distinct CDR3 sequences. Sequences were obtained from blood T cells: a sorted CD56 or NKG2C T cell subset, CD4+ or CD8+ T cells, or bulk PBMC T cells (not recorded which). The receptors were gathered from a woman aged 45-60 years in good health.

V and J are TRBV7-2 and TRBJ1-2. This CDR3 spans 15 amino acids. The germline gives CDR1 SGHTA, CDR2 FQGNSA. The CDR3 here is CASSLKTLGPYGYTF.

CDR3 loop: CATSEPGTLNTGELFF. The chain uses TRBV24-1 and TRBJ2-2; the TRBD1 assignment by TCRdb is unverifiable without DNA. Germline assignment: CDR1 KGHDR and CDR2 SFDVKD. This CDR3 region has 16 residues.

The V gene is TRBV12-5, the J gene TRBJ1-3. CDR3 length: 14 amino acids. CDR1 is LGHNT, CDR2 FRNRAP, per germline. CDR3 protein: CASGSEPSGNTIYF.

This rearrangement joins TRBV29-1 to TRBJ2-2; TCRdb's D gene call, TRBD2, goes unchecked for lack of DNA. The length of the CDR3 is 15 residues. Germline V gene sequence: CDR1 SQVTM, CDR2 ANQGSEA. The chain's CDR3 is CSVVGLAGATGELFF.

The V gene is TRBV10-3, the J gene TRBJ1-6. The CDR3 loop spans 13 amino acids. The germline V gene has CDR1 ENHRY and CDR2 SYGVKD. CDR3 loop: CAISETTDGPLHF.

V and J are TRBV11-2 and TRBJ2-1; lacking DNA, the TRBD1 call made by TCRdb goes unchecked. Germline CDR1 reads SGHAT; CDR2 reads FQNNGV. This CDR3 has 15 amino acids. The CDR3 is CASSLNRGHGNEQFF.

The CDR3 region is CSPHRGLPATEAFF. The chain couples TRBV20-1 to TRBJ1-1. Germline V gene sequence: CDR1 DFQATT, CDR2 SNEGSKA (reference sequence). This CDR3 is built from 14 residues.

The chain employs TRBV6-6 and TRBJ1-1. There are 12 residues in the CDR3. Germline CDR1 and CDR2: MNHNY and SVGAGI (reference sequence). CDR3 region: CASSYVNTEAFF.

The CDR3: CASSLNEEGETQYF. V is TRBV27 and J is TRBJ2-5; TCRdb picks TRBD2, but there is no DNA to check that call. Germline V gene lookup returns CDR1 MNHEY and CDR2 SMNVEV (reference sequence). The CDR3 spans 14 residues.

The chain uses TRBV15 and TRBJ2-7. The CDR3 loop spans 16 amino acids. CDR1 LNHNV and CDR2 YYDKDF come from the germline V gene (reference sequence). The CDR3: CATSRDLRTPSYEQYF. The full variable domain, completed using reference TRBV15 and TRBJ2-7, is DAMVIQNPRYQVTQFGKPVTLSCSQTLNHNVMYWYQQKSSQAPKLLFHYYDKDFNNEADTPDNFQSRRPNTSFCFLDIRSPGLGDTAMYLCATSRDLRTPSYEQYFGPGTRLTVT.

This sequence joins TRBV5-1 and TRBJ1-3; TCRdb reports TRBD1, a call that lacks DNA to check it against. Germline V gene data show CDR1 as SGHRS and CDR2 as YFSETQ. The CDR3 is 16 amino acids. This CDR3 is CASSPQPGVPGNTIYF.

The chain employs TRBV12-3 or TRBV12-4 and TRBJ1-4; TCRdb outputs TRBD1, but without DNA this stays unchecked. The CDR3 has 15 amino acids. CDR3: CASSGWTGSNEKLFF.

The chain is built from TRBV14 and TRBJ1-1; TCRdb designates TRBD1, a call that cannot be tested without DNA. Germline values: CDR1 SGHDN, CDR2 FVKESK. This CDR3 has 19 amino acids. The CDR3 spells CASSPRTPDRGIIGHEAFF. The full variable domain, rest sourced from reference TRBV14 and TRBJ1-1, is EAGVTQFPSHSVIEKGQTVTLRCDPISGHDNLYWYRRVMGKEIKFLLHFVKESKQDESGMPNNRFLAERTGGTYSTLKVQPAELEDSGVYFCASSPRTPDRGIIGHEAFFGQGTRLTVV.

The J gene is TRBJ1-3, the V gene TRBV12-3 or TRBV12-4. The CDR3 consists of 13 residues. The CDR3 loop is CASSLGAESTIYF.

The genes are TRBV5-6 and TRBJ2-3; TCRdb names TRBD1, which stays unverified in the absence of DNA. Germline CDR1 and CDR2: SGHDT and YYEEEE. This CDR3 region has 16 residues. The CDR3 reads CASSPFPGQNTDTQYF. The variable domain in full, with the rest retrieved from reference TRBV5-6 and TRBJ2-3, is DAGVTQSPTHLIKTRGQQVTLRCSPKSGHDTVSWYQQALGQGPQFIFQYYEEEERQRGNFPDRFSGHQFPNYSSELNVNALLLGDSALYLCASSPFPGQNTDTQYFGPGTRLTVL.

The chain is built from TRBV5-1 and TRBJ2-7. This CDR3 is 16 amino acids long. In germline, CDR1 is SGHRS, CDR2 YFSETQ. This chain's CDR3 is CASSLALGRAYYEQYF.

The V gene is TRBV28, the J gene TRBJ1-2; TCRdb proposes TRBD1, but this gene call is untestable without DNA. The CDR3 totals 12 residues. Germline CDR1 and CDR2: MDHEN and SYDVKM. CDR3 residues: CASSLVSTGYTF.

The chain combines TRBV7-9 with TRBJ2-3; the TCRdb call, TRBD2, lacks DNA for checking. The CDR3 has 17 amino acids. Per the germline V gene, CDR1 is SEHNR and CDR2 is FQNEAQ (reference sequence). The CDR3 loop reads CASSLAKSGGSTDTQYF.

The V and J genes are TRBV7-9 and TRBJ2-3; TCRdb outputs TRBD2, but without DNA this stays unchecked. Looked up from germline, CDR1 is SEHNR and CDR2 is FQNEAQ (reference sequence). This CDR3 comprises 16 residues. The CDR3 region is CASSSRTSGRVNTQYF. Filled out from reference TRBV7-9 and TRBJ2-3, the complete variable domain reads DTGVSQNPRHKITKRGQNVTFRCDPISEHNRLYWYRQTLGQGPEFLTYFQNEAQLEKSRLLSDRFSAERPKGSFSTLEIQRTEQGDSAMYLCASSSRTSGRVNTQYFGPGTRLTVL.

The CDR3 spells CAWNRVGQPQHF. The V gene is TRBV30, the J gene TRBJ1-5; TCRdb outputs TRBD1, but without DNA this stays unchecked. This CDR3 contains 12 residues. The V gene's germline CDR1 is GTSNPN and CDR2 SVGIG (reference sequence).

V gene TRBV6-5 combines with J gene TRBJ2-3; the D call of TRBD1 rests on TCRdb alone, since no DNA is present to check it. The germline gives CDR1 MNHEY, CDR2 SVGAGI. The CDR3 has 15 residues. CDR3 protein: CASSTPGSGTDTQYF.

The CDR3: CAISDWAGAVNEQFF. The rearrangement links TRBV10-3 to TRBJ2-1; there is no DNA to check the TCRdb D call of TRBD2. CDR1 and CDR2 from the germline V gene are ENHRY and SYGVKD. The CDR3 is 15 amino acids.

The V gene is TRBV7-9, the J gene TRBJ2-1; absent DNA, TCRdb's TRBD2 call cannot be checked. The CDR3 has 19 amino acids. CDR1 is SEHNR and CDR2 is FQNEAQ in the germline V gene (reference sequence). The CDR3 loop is CASSSKSGTSGSTNNEQFF. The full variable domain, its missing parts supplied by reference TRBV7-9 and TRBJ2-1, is DTGVSQNPRHKITKRGQNVTFRCDPISEHNRLYWYRQTLGQGPEFLTYFQNEAQLEKSRLLSDRFSAERPKGSFSTLEIQRTEQGDSAMYLCASSSKSGTSGSTNNEQFFGPGTRLTVL.

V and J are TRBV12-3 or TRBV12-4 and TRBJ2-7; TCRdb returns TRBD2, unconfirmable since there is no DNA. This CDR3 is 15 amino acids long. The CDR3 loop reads CASSFLSGAPHEQYF.

The CDR3 loop reads CASSTGLAGLPFHEQFF. The chain is built from TRBV7-2 and TRBJ2-1; TCRdb gives TRBD2 as the D gene, but with no DNA this cannot be confirmed. CDR3 length: 17 residues. Germline CDR1 is SGHTA and CDR2 is FQGNSA.

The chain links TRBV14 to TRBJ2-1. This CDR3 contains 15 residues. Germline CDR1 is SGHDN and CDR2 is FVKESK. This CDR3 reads CASSPAGVVINEQFF. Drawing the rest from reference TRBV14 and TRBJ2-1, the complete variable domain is EAGVTQFPSHSVIEKGQTVTLRCDPISGHDNLYWYRRVMGKEIKFLLHFVKESKQDESGMPNNRFLAERTGGTYSTLKVQPAELEDSGVYFCASSPAGVVINEQFFGPGTRLTVL.

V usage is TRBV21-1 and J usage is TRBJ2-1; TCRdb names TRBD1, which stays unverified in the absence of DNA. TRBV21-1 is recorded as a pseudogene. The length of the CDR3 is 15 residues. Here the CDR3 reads CASSIEGQGGNEQFF.

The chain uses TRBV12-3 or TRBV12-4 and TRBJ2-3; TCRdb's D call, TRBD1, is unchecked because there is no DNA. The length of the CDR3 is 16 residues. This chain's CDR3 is CASSSVGGGVTDTQYF.

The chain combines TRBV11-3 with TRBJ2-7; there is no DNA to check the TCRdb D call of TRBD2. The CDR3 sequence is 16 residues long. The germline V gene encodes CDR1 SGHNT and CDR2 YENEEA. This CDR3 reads CASSLVTGAGIHEQYF. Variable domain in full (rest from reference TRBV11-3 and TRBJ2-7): EAGVVQSPRYKIIEKKQPVAFWCNPISGHNTLYWYLQNLGQGPELLIRYENEEAVDDSQLPKDRFSAERLKGVDSTLKIQPAELGDSAVYLCASSLVTGAGIHEQYFGPGTRLTVT.